Below, 6 T cell receptor beta chains from the same sample are listed, as sequenced in a study of vaccination effects on CD4 cells after COVID-19. Assay used: immunoSEQ multiplex PCR; TCRdb lists only in-frame clones, some missing. Of 13,000 to 15,000 clones listed, around three quarters are singletons. These receptors are not linked to any known antigen. Before any sequencing was done, the ViraFEST assay used viral peptide pools to expand antigen-specific CD4+ T cells. CD4+ T cell isolation took place after more than eight days of culture. Either the BNT162b2 or mRNA-1273 vaccine was given to participants in two doses. This specimen was CD4+ T cells from PBMCs cultured with SARS-CoV-2 spike peptides, taken after COVID-19 vaccination. The receptor source for this set is a human donor who received a COVID-19 vaccine.

The chain carries TRBV6-4 and TRBJ1-2; D call uncertain. Deletions cut 6 bases from V and 8 bases from J, with 16 bases between. This CDR3 comprises 13 residues. Germline V CDR1 and CDR2: MRHNA, SNTAGT. The CDR3 bases are TGTGCCAGCAGGGACCCGGGCCGAGCAGGCTACACCTTC. This gives the protein CASRDPGRAGYTF.

Only a few counts were recorded for this clone. The chain recombines TRBV6-5 with TRBJ2-1; TRBD2 aligns across 7 bases. In germline, CDR1 is MNHEY, CDR2 SVGAGI. This CDR3 spans 14 amino acids. V dropped 7 bases and J dropped 1; count of bases not matched to a gene: 4. The CDR3 here is CASNRGGSYNEQFF. The CDR3 DNA follows: TGTGCCAGCAATAGGGGAGGGTCCTACAATGAGCAGTTCTTC.

This chain connects TRBV28 to TRBJ2-1; the D is unclear. Germline CDR1 MDHEN, CDR2 SYDVKM. This CDR3 has 16 residues. Trimming cost V 5 bases and J 2 bases, with 16 bases left between them. CDR3 in amino acids: CASSPRSYMPYNEQFF. The DNA of the CDR3 is TGTGCCAGCAGTCCCCGATCTTACATGCCCTACAATGAGCAGTTCTTC.

The J gene is TRBJ2-1, the V gene TRBV7-3; D is unresolved. V gave up 5 bases and J gave up 4 bases, with 12 bases separating them. This CDR3 is built from 14 residues. Germline values: CDR1 SGHTA, CDR2 FQGTGA. The CDR3 protein is CASSKDGSYNEQFF. CDR3 DNA sequence: TGTGCCAGCAGCAAGGACGGGTCTTACAATGAGCAGTTCTTC. The variable domain in full, completed from reference TRBV7-3 and TRBJ2-1, reads GAGVSQTPSNKVTEKGKYVELRCDPISGHTALYWYRQSLGQGPEFLIYFQGTGAADDSGLPNDRFFAVRPEGSVSTLKIQRTERGDSAVYLCASSKDGSYNEQFFGPGTRLTVL.

The CDR3 sequence is CASSLPGSGANVLTF. In nucleotides, the CDR3 is TGTGCCAGCAGCTTACCTGGGTCTGGGGCCAACGTCCTGACTTTC. J is TRBJ2-6 and V is TRBV7-8; D not certain. The CDR3 totals 15 residues. From germline, CDR1 is SGHVS and CDR2 FQNEAQ. Deletions cut 2 bases from V and 1 base from J, with 6 bases between.

This chain joins TRBV6-5 and TRBJ1-5; TRBD1 matches 7 bases. This CDR3 has 15 residues. Germline trimming cut 0 bases from V and 4 bases from J; bases unmatched to any gene: 3. Germline loops: CDR1 MNHEY, CDR2 SVGAGI. The CDR3 spells CASSYSWTGNQPQHF. In nucleotides, the CDR3 is TGTGCCAGCAGTTACTCGTGGACAGGAAATCAGCCCCAGCATTTT.